These T cell receptor beta chains were read from a single sample in a study of neurological immune-mediated disorders. TCRdb analysed the 5' RACE reads with MiXCR anew, one entry per CDR3 protein. The sample contains roughly 76,000 distinct CDR3 sequences, 14% of which appear only once. The sample comprised PBMCs. Every receptor here comes from a woman in her fifties or sixties in good health. The CDR3 runs from the conserved cysteine through the conserved F or W. A D gene is named only where the DNA matches it firmly. Clone size, where shown, is once, few, many, or a class for clones that have expanded.

d_call	clone_size	v_call	j_call	cdr3_aa	cdr3_nt
TRBD2	-	TRBV7-2	TRBJ2-3	CAISISGGRADTQYF	TGTGCCATCAGCATTAGCGGGGGCAGGGCAGATACGCAGTATTTT
-	many	TRBV5-1	TRBJ2-1	CASSKENEQFF	TGCGCCAGCAGCAAAGAAAATGAGCAGTTCTTC
-	-	TRBV18	TRBJ2-7	CASSPSTDYEQYF	TGTGCCAGCTCACCATCGACAGACTACGAGCAGTACTTC
TRBD1	many	TRBV5-1	TRBJ2-3	CASSSGQGWTDTQYF	TGCGCCAGCAGCTCGGGACAGGGGTGGACAGATACGCAGTATTTT
-	many	TRBV28	TRBJ1-3	CASSLRALGNTIYF	TGTGCCAGCAGTTTACGAGCGCTGGGAAACACCATATATTTT
-	many	TRBV2	TRBJ2-7	CASERQGYSYEQYF	TGTGCCAGCGAGAGGCAGGGATACTCCTACGAGCAGTACTTC
TRBD2	many	TRBV9	TRBJ2-1	CASGLAGVNEQFF	TGTGCCAGCGGACTAGCGGGAGTCAATGAGCAGTTCTTC
TRBD2	many	TRBV2	TRBJ2-5	CASRRSGLAGVQETQYF	TGTGCCAGCAGGCGGAGTGGGCTAGCGGGGGTCCAAGAGACCCAGTACTTC
-	many	TRBV5-1	TRBJ2-1	CASSLDQVHYNEQFF	TGCGCCAGCAGCTTGGACCAGGTCCACTACAATGAGCAGTTCTTC
-	many	TRBV5-1	TRBJ2-5	CASSFRTPQETQYF	TGCGCCAGCAGCTTCCGGACCCCCCAAGAGACCCAGTACTTC
-	-	TRBV6-6	TRBJ2-4	CASSARDTLVAKNIQYF	TGTGCCAGCAGTGCCAGGGACACCCTCGTAGCCAAAAACATTCAGTACTTC
-	many	TRBV5-1	TRBJ1-1	CASSLVEAGNTEAFF	TGCGCCAGCAGCTTGGTAGAGGCCGGGAACACTGAAGCTTTCTTT
-	many	TRBV21-1	TRBJ2-7	CASRRPQIRTCEQYF	TGTGCCAGCAGGAGACCACAGATTCGTACTTGCGAGCAGTACTTC
TRBD2	many	TRBV4-2	TRBJ2-3	CASSQDLHSLAGTADTQYF	TGTGCCAGCAGCCAAGATCTTCACAGCCTAGCGGGGACAGCAGATACGCAGTATTTT
-	many	TRBV14	TRBJ1-3	CASSLGAFPGNTIYF	TGTGCCAGCAGCCTCGGCGCGTTCCCTGGAAACACCATATATTTT
-	many	TRBV9	TRBJ2-2	CASSVAPNTGELFF	TGTGCCAGCAGCGTTGCCCCTAACACCGGGGAGCTGTTTTTT
-	-	TRBV20-1	TRBJ2-7	CSSRDLAGSYEQYF	TGCAGTTCTAGAGATCTGGCAGGTAGCTACGAGCAGTACTTC
TRBD2	many	TRBV6-6	TRBJ2-5	CASSYGVGSGRDQETQYF	TGTGCCAGCAGTTACGGGGTAGGGAGCGGGAGGGACCAAGAGACCCAGTACTTC
-	many	TRBV24-1	TRBJ1-2	CATSAGGAGGYTF	TGTGCCACCAGTGCCGGGGGCGCGGGAGGCTACACCTTC
TRBD1	many	TRBV6-5	TRBJ1-1	CASSRQGTGNTEAFF	TGTGCCAGCAGTAGACAGGGCACAGGGAACACTGAAGCTTTCTTT
-	many	TRBV6-6	TRBJ2-1	CASSSPGRGGNEQFF	TGTGCCAGCAGCTCACCCGGCCGGGGAGGCAATGAGCAGTTCTTC
-	many	TRBV7-2	TRBJ2-3	CASSLGRLTDTQYF	TGTGCCAGCAGCTTAGGAAGGCTGACAGATACGCAGTATTTT
-	many	TRBV20-1	TRBJ2-1	CSARDGVYNEQFF	TGCAGTGCTAGAGACGGGGTATACAATGAGCAGTTCTTC
TRBD2	many	TRBV5-1	TRBJ2-1	CASSFEGGGYNEQFF	TGCGCCAGCAGCTTTGAGGGCGGGGGGTACAATGAGCAGTTCTTC
-	few	TRBV12-3/TRBV12-4	TRBJ1-5	CASSFSGFDQPQHF	TGTGCCAGCAGTTTCTCGGGTTTCGATCAGCCCCAGCATTTT
-	many	TRBV12-3/TRBV12-4	TRBJ1-2	CASSLPVLGYGYTF	TGTGCCAGCAGTTTGCCGGTCCTGGGGTATGGCTACACCTTC
-	many	TRBV7-9	TRBJ1-2	CASSQLLGLEDYGYTF	TGTGCCAGCAGCCAGCTACTAGGACTAGAGGACTATGGCTACACCTTC
-	many	TRBV5-1	TRBJ1-6	CASSSGQGSYNSPLHF	TGCGCCAGCAGCTCCGGGCAGGGCTCCTATAATTCACCCCTCCACTTT
-	many	TRBV6-6	TRBJ2-1	CASATGTSSYNEQFF	TGTGCCAGCGCCACCGGGACAAGCTCCTACAATGAGCAGTTCTTC
-	-	TRBV7-2	TRBJ2-4	CASSRNRVTGNIQYF	TGTGCCAGCAGTCGGAACAGGGTTACTGGGAACATTCAGTACTTC
TRBD1	many	TRBV10-3	TRBJ2-7	CAINGGQGAYEQYF	TGTGCCATCAACGGAGGACAGGGGGCCTACGAGCAGTACTTC
-	many	TRBV20-1	TRBJ2-3	CSAGGRGGTGGTDTQYF	TGCAGTGCTGGCGGGCGCGGCGGGACGGGTGGCACAGATACGCAGTATTTT
TRBD2	many	TRBV5-1	TRBJ2-5	CASLSMGGGQETQYF	TGCGCCAGCCTATCGATGGGGGGGGGTCAAGAGACCCAGTACTTC
TRBD1	few	TRBV12-3/TRBV12-4	TRBJ1-5	CASSFGQGAQPQHF	TGTGCCAGCAGTTTTGGGCAGGGGGCCCAGCCCCAGCATTTT
TRBD2	many	TRBV20-1	TRBJ2-7	CSASGTSASYEQYF	TGCAGTGCTAGCGGGACTAGCGCCTCCTACGAGCAGTACTTC
TRBD2	many	TRBV5-1	TRBJ2-1	CASKLAGSSYNEQFF	TGCGCCAGCAAATTAGCGGGTAGCTCCTACAATGAGCAGTTCTTC
-	many	TRBV6-5	TRBJ2-5	CASSYWGRGQETQYF	TGTGCCAGCAGTTACTGGGGTAGGGGCCAAGAGACCCAGTACTTC
TRBD2	many	TRBV20-1	TRBJ2-1	CSARWLGLAGVVEQFF	TGCAGTGCTAGGTGGCTCGGACTAGCGGGAGTGGTTGAGCAGTTCTTC
-	many	TRBV4-1	TRBJ1-5	CASSLLDSSNQPQHF	TGCGCCAGCAGCCTTTTGGACAGTAGCAATCAGCCCCAGCATTTT
-	-	TRBV29-1	TRBJ1-4	CSVEDPRFGNEKLFF	TGCAGCGTTGAAGATCCCAGGTTCGGTAATGAAAAACTGTTTTTT
-	medium-sized	TRBV10-3	TRBJ2-5	CAISPSGDEETQYF	TGTGCCATCAGTCCATCAGGGGATGAAGAGACCCAGTACTTC
TRBD1	once	TRBV5-1	TRBJ2-2	CAISSNRGSNTGELFF	TGCGCCATCAGCTCAAACAGGGGCTCGAACACCGGGGAGCTGTTTTTT
-	many	TRBV20-1	TRBJ2-1	CSAPGTSYNEQFF	TGCAGTGCTCCCGGGACAAGCTACAATGAGCAGTTCTTC
TRBD1	many	TRBV15	TRBJ2-7	CATSIRTGAYEQYF	TGTGCCACCAGCATCCGGACAGGGGCCTACGAGCAGTACTTC
-	many	TRBV20-1	TRBJ2-3	CSARKEGDTQYF	TGCAGTGCTAGAAAGGAGGGCGATACGCAGTATTTT
-	many	TRBV14	TRBJ2-3	CASSLRQGGMSDTQYF	TGTGCCAGCAGCCTCCGTCAGGGGGGCATGTCAGATACGCAGTATTTT
-	many	TRBV5-1	TRBJ2-4	CASSLGGGLVKNIQYF	TGCGCCAGCAGCTTGGGTGGGGGCCTCGTGAAAAACATTCAGTACTTC